The 13 T cell receptor beta chains listed next were all sequenced from one sample in a study of cytomegalovirus exposure and HLA in healthy donors. 60 Vbeta and 13 Jbeta primers were used in PCR. Clones were sequenced by immunoSEQ multiplex PCR, and TCRdb holds only the in-frame ones, with some missing. The sample yields about 170,000 clones, about 85% seen once. Sequencing was done on a sample of PBMCs. These receptors all stem from a woman in her forties or fifties in good health and CMV-seropositive.

The chain uses TRBV6-5 and TRBJ1-4; D possibly corresponds to TRBD1 (6 bases). Trimming took 6 bases from V and 9 from J, leaving 20 bases between them. Germline CDR1 MNHEY, CDR2 SVGAGI. The CDR3 totals 15 residues. For the CDR3, the DNA is TGTGCCAGCAGACCCTACAGGGACACCATCCAAAAACTGTTTTTT. It codes for CASRPYRDTIQKLFF.

V gene TRBV7-9 combines with J gene TRBJ1-2, with TRBD1 identical over 10 bases. Germline loops: CDR1 SEHNR, CDR2 FQNEAQ (reference sequence). This CDR3 is 14 amino acids long. Germline trimming cut 5 bases from V and 8 bases from J; bases unmatched to any gene: 8. The CDR3 nucleotides read TGTGCCAGCAGCCTCGACAGGGGGCTGAAGGGCTACACCTTC. Protein: CASSLDRGLKGYTF.

This clone was picked up one time. The same CDR3 can be traced to other DNA sequences in this sample. The genes are TRBV28 and TRBJ2-7; maybe TRBD1 (5 bases). Germline values: CDR1 MDHEN, CDR2 SYDVKM. CDR3 length: 13 residues. Trimming pared 2 bases from V and 1 base from J, leaving 6 bases between. The CDR3 reads CASSLQGSYEQYF. Written as DNA, the CDR3 is TGTGCCAGCAGTTTACAGGGATCCTACGAGCAGTACTTC.

The V gene is TRBV6-1, the J gene TRBJ1-6, with 7 nucleotides matching TRBD1. Germline trimming cut 7 bases from V and 6 bases from J; bases unmatched to any gene: 3. The V gene's germline CDR1 is MNHNS and CDR2 SASEGT. The CDR3 sequence is 13 residues long. CDR3 residues: CASTGTANSPLHF. DNA of the CDR3: TGTGCCAGCACTGGGACAGCTAATTCACCCCTCCACTTT.

The V and J genes are TRBV11-2 and TRBJ1-1, with 7 bases identical to TRBD1. The germline CDR1 and CDR2 sequences are SGHAT and FQNNGV. The CDR3 loop spans 15 amino acids. Trimming removed 6 bases from V and 6 bases from J; junction bases left unmatched: 13. CDR3 amino acids: CASRRDRAGWAEAFF. CDR3 DNA sequence: TGTGCCAGCAGGAGAGACAGGGCCGGGTGGGCTGAAGCTTTCTTT.

Details on this clone: Germline and junction disagree at one end, which may indicate a read error. The chain recombines TRBV19 with TRBJ1-1; perhaps TRBD1 as D (6 bases). This CDR3 contains 17 residues. Germline CDR1 reads LNHDA; CDR2 reads SQIVND (reference sequence). The CDR3 nucleotides read TGTGCCAGTAATATAGACCTGAGGGACATGCTGCGAAGAGAAGCTTTCTTT. Its translation: CASNIDLRDMLRREAFF.

The J gene is TRBJ2-1, the V gene TRBV11-2, with 11 bases matching TRBD2. The CDR3 extends over 15 amino acids. Germline CDR1 is SGHAT and CDR2 is FQNNGV. The V and J ends lost 5 bases and 7 bases, in that order; junction bases with no gene match: 7. In DNA, the CDR3 is TGTGCCAGCAGCAGGGGACTAGCGGAGAGGAATGAGCAGTTCTTC. The encoded protein is CASSRGLAERNEQFF.

The chain has TRBV2 and TRBJ2-2, with D tentatively TRBD1 (7 bases). In germline, CDR1 is SNHLY, CDR2 FYNNEI. The V end lost 7 bases, the J end lost 11 bases, and 17 bases lay between the germline ends. The CDR3 is made up of 13 amino acids. CDR3 bases: TGTGCCAGCATGGGGAGGACAGGCGGCGAGCTGTTTTTT. The encoded protein is CASMGRTGGELFF.

This chain connects TRBV27 to TRBJ2-5; TRBD1 matches 10 bases. CDR1 and CDR2 from the germline V gene are MNHEY and SMNVEV (reference sequence). This CDR3 has 15 amino acids. J was trimmed by 3 bases and V by 3 bases; bases with no gene match: 4. The CDR3 region is CASSFPGQGEETQYF. The CDR3 DNA reads TGTGCCAGCAGTTTTCCCGGACAGGGGGAAGAGACCCAGTACTTC.

This chain links TRBV18 with TRBJ2-3; 7 bases are a match to TRBD2. With V trimmed by 4 bases and J by 5 bases, 9 bases remained unmatched. CDR3 length: 15 amino acids. The germline V gene encodes CDR1 KGHSH and CDR2 LQKENI. For the CDR3, the DNA is TGTGCCAGCTCACTGGACCGTTGGGGGGGAGATACGCAGTATTTT. This sequence encodes CASSLDRWGGDTQYF.

This chain links TRBV18 with TRBJ2-5; TRBD1 might be the D (5 bases). Trimming pared 2 bases from V and 2 bases from J, leaving 6 bases between. CDR1 and CDR2 from the germline V gene are KGHSH and LQKENI. CDR3 size: 13 residues. The CDR3 DNA reads TGTGCCAGCTCACCAGCAGGGCAAGAGACCCAGTACTTC. The encoded protein is CASSPAGQETQYF.

The chain carries TRBV19 and TRBJ1-4, with 9 bases lining up with TRBD1. The V and J ends lost 6 bases and 8 bases, in that order; junction bases with no gene match: 10. This CDR3 comprises 15 residues. Germline CDR1 LNHDA, CDR2 SQIVND (reference sequence). Written as DNA, the CDR3 is TGTGCCAGTAGAAAACCGGGACAGGGCCAGGAAAAACTGTTTTTT. Translating gives CASRKPGQGQEKLFF.

The chain combines TRBV5-1 with TRBJ2-5; 12 bases map to TRBD2. Trimming removed 3 bases from V and 4 bases from J; junction bases left unmatched: 7. CDR1 and CDR2 from the germline V gene are SGHRS and YFSETQ. The CDR3 contains 16 residues. CDR3 amino acids: CASSWASGGAGETQYF. CDR3 in DNA: TGCGCCAGCAGCTGGGCTAGCGGGGGGGCCGGAGAGACCCAGTACTTC.